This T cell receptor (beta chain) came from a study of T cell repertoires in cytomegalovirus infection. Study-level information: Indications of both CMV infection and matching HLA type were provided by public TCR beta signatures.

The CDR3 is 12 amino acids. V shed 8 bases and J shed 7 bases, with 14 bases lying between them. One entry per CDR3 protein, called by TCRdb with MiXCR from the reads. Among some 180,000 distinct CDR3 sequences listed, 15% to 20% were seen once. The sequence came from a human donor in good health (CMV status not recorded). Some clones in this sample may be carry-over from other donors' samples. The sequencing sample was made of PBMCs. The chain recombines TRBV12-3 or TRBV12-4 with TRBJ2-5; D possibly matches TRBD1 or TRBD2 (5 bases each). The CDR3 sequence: CASGGLRGTQYF. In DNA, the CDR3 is TGTGCCAGCGGCGGGCTTAGGGGGACCCAGTACTTC.